This TCR beta chain is drawn from a study of T-cell memory formation after mild COVID-19. Whole-study results and caveats: Clones that contracted from day 15 to 85 had balanced CD4/CD8; later expanders were CD4+ biased. Second-wave clones peaking on day 37 lacked confirmed SARS-CoV-2 specificity. Mainly in CM and EM were contracting CD4+ clones; CD8+ were in EMRA.

TCRdb used MiXCR to reprocess the 5' RACE reads, holding one entry per CDR3 protein. The sample lists about 210,000 distinct CDR3 sequences; roughly a tenth were seen once. This clonotype has only a few counts. Its antigen is not known. Germline V CDR1 and CDR2: DFQATT, SNEGSKA (reference sequence). The CDR3 is made up of 15 amino acids. The V end lost 8 bases, the J end lost 5 bases, and 24 bases lay between the germline ends. The chain is built from TRBV20-1 and TRBJ2-5, with D tentatively TRBD1 or TRBD2 (5 bases each). Sequencing was performed on PBMCs or a T cell subset sorted from them (not recorded which). The receptor comes from a man in his late teens or twenties who had mild COVID-19 (a few samples of this study predate the infection). Cell type and time point are not known. CDR3 amino acids: CSIDDRESWGETQYF. CDR3 bases: TGCAGTATCGACGATAGAGAATCCTGGGGGGAGACCCAGTACTTC.